The 28 T cell receptor beta chains listed next were all sequenced from one sample in a study of blood T cell repertoires in COVID-19. Method: immunoSEQ multiplex PCR; TCRdb's copy keeps in-frame clones and lacks some. The sample has 300,000 to 450,000 clones, roughly 87% seen once. The sequenced sample consisted of peripheral blood. The receptors stem from an older woman with COVID-19, enrolled during active disease.

This clone was detected only a few times. The V call is TRBV27, the J call TRBJ1-2; 8 nucleotides agree with TRBD1. This CDR3 comprises 16 residues. The V gene's germline CDR1 is MNHEY and CDR2 SMNVEV (reference sequence). The V segment lost 3 bases and the J segment 2 bases; nucleotides outside the gene matches: 8. CDR3 nucleotide sequence: TGTGCCAGCAGTTTTTCAAAGGGACAGGTCAACTATGGCTACACCTTC. Amino acid sequence: CASSFSKGQVNYGYTF.

This chain links TRBV2 with TRBJ1-6; maybe TRBD1 (5 bases). This CDR3 has 14 residues. The V gene's germline CDR1 is SNHLY and CDR2 FYNNEI. V lost 4 bases and J 7 bases, leaving 11 bases between the germline ends. The CDR3 coding sequence is TGTGCCAGCAGTGTGTTACAGGACAATTCACCCCTCCACTTT. Its translation is CASSVLQDNSPLHF. Full variable domain (outside the CDR3, taken from reference TRBV2 and TRBJ1-6): EPEVTQTPSHQVTQMGQEVILRCVPISNHLYFYWYRQILGQKVEFLVSFYNNEISEKSEIFDDQFSVERPDGSNFTLKIRSTKLEDSAMYFCASSVLQDNSPLHFGNGTRLTVT.

J is TRBJ1-3 and V is TRBV18; the match to TRBD1 covers 10 bases. The length of the CDR3 is 17 residues. V dropped 3 bases and J dropped 1; count of bases not matched to a gene: 6. Per the germline V gene, CDR1 is KGHSH and CDR2 is LQKENI. The CDR3 here is CASSPTGGAESGNTIYF. The CDR3 nucleotides read TGTGCCAGCTCACCGACAGGGGGCGCTGAATCTGGAAACACCATATATTTT.

The chain couples TRBV19 to TRBJ1-2; D is unclear. The CDR3 sequence is 14 residues long. Between the trimmed V and J ends, which lost 3 bases and 5 bases, there was a span of 13 bases. Germline CDR1 is LNHDA and CDR2 is SQIVND (reference sequence). The CDR3 is CASSIDGVVYGYTF. CDR3 bases: TGTGCCAGTAGTATTGACGGAGTAGTATATGGCTACACCTTC.

The rearrangement joins TRBV6-6 to TRBJ1-2; 8 bases map to TRBD1. The CDR3 is made up of 13 amino acids. CDR1 is MNHNY, CDR2 SVGAGI, per germline (reference sequence). V lost 5 bases to trimming and J lost 4 bases; unmatched junction nucleotides: 3. CDR3: CASSDRGLYGYTF. The CDR3 bases are TGTGCCAGCAGTGACAGGGGCCTCTATGGCTACACCTTC.

This clone is a singleton in its sample. The sample holds other DNA sequences that translate to the same CDR3. The chain employs TRBV28 and TRBJ2-1, with TRBD1 matching over 10 bases. The germline V gene encodes CDR1 MDHEN and CDR2 SYDVKM. CDR3 length: 13 residues. V lost 6 bases to trimming and J lost 6 bases; unmatched junction nucleotides: 2. The CDR3 region is CASSRDRGNEQFF. In DNA form, the CDR3 reads TGTGCCAGCAGCAGGGACAGGGGCAATGAGCAGTTCTTC.

This chain uses TRBV25-1 with TRBJ2-1; tentatively, D is TRBD1 (6 bases). CDR3 length equals 12 residues. Germline CDR1 and CDR2: MGHDK and SYGVNS. V was clipped by 5 bases and J by 8 bases, with 10 bases between them. The CDR3 coding sequence is TGTGCCAGCAGTCAACAGGGCTATGAGCAGTTCTTC. This sequence encodes CASSQQGYEQFF.

This chain links TRBV5-1 with TRBJ2-4, with D possibly matching TRBD1 (6 bases). The CDR3 length is 13 residues. Germline loops: CDR1 SGHRS, CDR2 YFSETQ. Trimming pared 4 bases from V and 8 bases from J, leaving 13 bases between. Here the CDR3 DNA reads TGCGCCAGCAGCAACGACAGGTTGGACATTCAGTACTTC. Amino acids: CASSNDRLDIQYF.

This clone appeared a few times. This rearrangement joins TRBV18 to TRBJ1-4; D remains unclear. The CDR3 is 14 residues long. The V end lost 4 bases, the J end lost 2 bases, and 8 bases lay between the germline ends. Germline V gene sequence: CDR1 KGHSH, CDR2 LQKENI. The CDR3 region has the DNA TGTGCCAGCTCACTTACACCTACTAATGAAAAACTGTTTTTT. It yields the protein CASSLTPTNEKLFF.

This chain uses TRBV19 with TRBJ1-1; D is unresolved. In germline, CDR1 is LNHDA, CDR2 SQIVND (reference sequence). The CDR3 spans 17 residues. Trimming took off 0 bases at V and 3 bases at J, with 17 bases between the two ends. CDR3 bases: TGTGCCAGTAGTATAGAAGGGTGGGCAGGAGGCGACACTGAAGCTTTCTTT. This codes for CASSIEGWAGGDTEAFF.

The V gene is TRBV18, the J gene TRBJ1-2, with D uncertain. Between the trimmed V and J ends, which lost 4 bases and 6 bases, there was a span of 9 bases. CDR1 and CDR2 from the germline V gene are KGHSH and LQKENI. This CDR3 is 12 amino acids long. The CDR3 region has the DNA TGTGCCAGCTCACTCAACAGAAATGGCTACACCTTC. Protein product: CASSLNRNGYTF.

The chain carries TRBV5-1 and TRBJ1-4, with a possible D match to TRBD1 (5 bases). The length of the CDR3 is 14 residues. V was shortened by 2 bases and J by 2 bases, with 7 bases between the two germline ends. CDR1 and CDR2 from the germline V gene are SGHRS and YFSETQ. CDR3 residues: CASSLGVTNEKLFF. The CDR3 DNA follows: TGCGCCAGCAGCTTAGGGGTGACTAATGAAAAACTGTTTTTT.

This clone was recorded only once. The J gene is TRBJ2-1, the V gene TRBV11-3; 9 bases are a match to TRBD2. This CDR3 is built from 14 residues. Germline-derived CDR1 and CDR2 are SGHNT and YENEEA. V dropped 6 bases and J dropped 7; count of bases not matched to a gene: 7. Here the CDR3 DNA reads TGTGCCAGCAGTCCGCGGGGGGGCATAAATGAGCAGTTCTTC. Amino acid sequence: CASSPRGGINEQFF.

This rearrangement joins TRBV10-3 to TRBJ2-1; 13 bases are a match to TRBD2. This CDR3 is 16 amino acids long. V shed 6 bases, J shed 9 bases, and the junction held 11 bases outside the gene matches. Germline CDR1 is ENHRY and CDR2 is SYGVKD. The CDR3: CAIRETSGGRGTEQFF. CDR3 coding DNA: TGTGCCATCAGAGAGACTAGCGGGGGGCGAGGTACTGAGCAGTTCTTC.

This CDR3 reads CASSQGQGDQPQHF. The CDR3, as DNA: TGTGCCAGCTCACAAGGACAGGGCGATCAGCCCCAGCATTTT. This chain connects TRBV18 to TRBJ1-5; 8 bases are a match to TRBD1. The CDR3 extends over 14 amino acids. CDR1 and CDR2 from the germline V gene are KGHSH and LQKENI. The junction had 4 bases not matched to a gene; V was cut back by 4 bases and J by 5 bases.

The chain recombines TRBV6-5 with TRBJ2-7, with TRBD2 matching over 7 bases. The germline gives CDR1 MNHEY, CDR2 SVGAGI. Losses at the gene ends were 6 bases for V and 0 bases for J; bases not matched to a gene: 5. The CDR3 runs to 14 residues. The CDR3 region is CASRGLTNSYEQYF. The CDR3 DNA reads TGTGCCAGCAGGGGACTAACGAACTCCTACGAGCAGTACTTC.

V is TRBV3-1 (or the pseudogene TRBV3-2) and J is TRBJ2-7, with unresolved D. This CDR3 spans 12 amino acids. The ends were cut back, 1 base at V and 4 bases at J, with 5 bases in the middle. Germline-derived CDR1 and CDR2 are LGHDT and YNNKEL (reference sequence). As DNA, the CDR3 is TGTGCCAGCAGCCAAGGGCCATACGAGCAGTACTTC. It encodes CASSQGPYEQYF.

The chain carries TRBV5-5 and TRBJ1-2; 8 nucleotides agree with TRBD1. Germline values: CDR1 SGHKS, CDR2 YYEKEE (reference sequence). Unmatched junction bases numbered 7, after V lost 5 bases and J lost 4 bases. The CDR3 runs 14 residues. Written as DNA, the CDR3 is TGTGCCAGCAGAGGACAGGGAGTTCCCTATGGCTACACCTTC. It yields the protein CASRGQGVPYGYTF.

This rearrangement joins TRBV11-3 to TRBJ2-3, with a tentative D call TRBD2 (6 bases). The CDR3 contains 14 residues. Looked up from germline, CDR1 is SGHNT and CDR2 is YENEEA. Trimming stripped 6 bases from V and 4 bases from J, with 14 bases between. CDR3 bases: TGTGCCAGCAGTTCAGTGGCTAGCGCAGATACGCAGTATTTT. Its protein is CASSSVASADTQYF. Based on the CDR3 plus reference TRBV11-3 and TRBJ2-3, the full variable domain is EAGVVQSPRYKIIEKKQPVAFWCNPISGHNTLYWYLQNLGQGPELLIRYENEEAVDDSQLPKDRFSAERLKGVDSTLKIQPAELGDSAVYLCASSSVASADTQYFGPGTRLTVL.

This chain links TRBV12-3 or TRBV12-4 with TRBJ1-1, with TRBD1 matching 8 bases. The CDR3 runs 13 residues. V was pared by 6 bases and J by 10 bases, with 10 bases of the junction left unmatched. The CDR3 is CASSGQGLSSAFF. CDR3 nucleotide sequence: TGTGCCAGCAGCGGACAGGGTTTATCTTCAGCTTTCTTT.

The rearrangement links TRBV7-9 to TRBJ2-5; D is possibly TRBD1 (5 bases). The CDR3 totals 14 residues. The V end was cut by 1 base, the J end by 1 base, with 7 bases between. In germline, CDR1 is SEHNR, CDR2 FQNEAQ (reference sequence). The CDR3 protein is CASSLGRAQETQYF. Here the CDR3 DNA reads TGTGCCAGCAGCTTAGGCAGGGCCCAAGAGACCCAGTACTTC.

This clone was observed a single time. The V and J genes are TRBV5-6 and TRBJ1-6, with a possible D match to TRBD1 (6 bases). CDR3 length: 16 residues. V dropped 6 bases and J dropped 7 bases, with 20 bases sitting between them. Germline V CDR1 and CDR2: SGHDT, YYEEEE. CDR3 amino acids: CASTLFARTANSPLHF. The CDR3 nucleotides read TGTGCCAGCACCCTATTCGCCCGGACAGCCAATTCACCCCTCCACTTT.

V usage is TRBV30 and J usage is TRBJ1-5; D remains unclear. Germline V gene data show CDR1 as GTSNPN and CDR2 as SVGIG (reference sequence). Trimming removed 4 bases from V and 2 bases from J, with 9 bases in between. The length of the CDR3 is 13 residues. CDR3 nucleotide sequence: TGTGCCTGGAATCGCGGGGGCAATCAGCCCCAGCATTTT. This translates into CAWNRGGNQPQHF.

The V call is TRBV6-5, the J call TRBJ1-1, with D maybe TRBD1 (6 bases). Trimming pared 9 bases from V and 4 bases from J, leaving 18 bases between. This CDR3 has 14 residues. Germline loops: CDR1 MNHEY, CDR2 SVGAGI. The CDR3 sequence is CASISLDRTTEAFF. CDR3 bases: TGTGCCAGTATCTCTCTTGACAGGACCACTGAAGCTTTCTTT.

V is TRBV18 and J is TRBJ1-2; TRBD1 might be the D (6 bases). The CDR3 sequence is 17 residues long. Germline assignment: CDR1 KGHSH and CDR2 LQKENI. Between the trimmed V and J ends, which lost 8 bases and 2 bases, there was a span of 24 bases. CDR3 protein: CASAPVGQIVANYGYTF. Here the CDR3 DNA reads TGTGCCAGCGCGCCCGTCGGACAGATAGTTGCCAACTATGGCTACACCTTC.

This rearrangement joins TRBV6-5 to TRBJ1-1; 8 bases fit TRBD1. The germline V gene has CDR1 MNHEY and CDR2 SVGAGI. V shed 8 bases and J 0 bases; nucleotides not matched to a gene: 8. The CDR3 runs to 15 residues. CDR3 sequence (DNA): TGTGCCAGCCGAACGCGGGACAGGTTGAACACTGAAGCTTTCTTT. Amino acids: CASRTRDRLNTEAFF.

The chain joins TRBV19 to TRBJ1-2; 7 nucleotides align to TRBD1. V lost 0 bases to trimming and J lost 4 bases; unmatched junction nucleotides: 5. Germline values: CDR1 LNHDA, CDR2 SQIVND (reference sequence). CDR3 size: 15 residues. For the CDR3, the DNA is TGTGCCAGTAGTATAGAACAGGGGTCACGCTATGGCTACACCTTC. Its protein product is CASSIEQGSRYGYTF.

The V call is TRBV18, the J call TRBJ2-7, with 8 positions matching TRBD1. V was clipped by 6 bases and J by 0 bases; unmatched bases: 7. In germline, CDR1 is KGHSH, CDR2 LQKENI. This CDR3 has 15 residues. CDR3 sequence: CASSGRGQGSYEQYF. CDR3 DNA: TGTGCCAGCTCCGGCAGAGGACAGGGCTCCTACGAGCAGTACTTC. Supplemented by reference TRBV18 and TRBJ2-7, the full variable domain reads NAGVMQNPRHLVRRRGQEARLRCSPMKGHSHVYWYRQLPEEGLKFMVYLQKENIIDESGMPKERFSAEFPKEGPSILRIQQVVRGDSAAYFCASSGRGQGSYEQYFGPGTRLTVT.